This TCR beta chain came from a study of blood T cell repertoires in COVID-19. About the research overall: PBMCs, B-cell-depleted T cells, or T cells were the source of the cDNA or gDNA that made up the material.

In the study's own analysis: Amplification of reference gene primers provided the estimated nucleated cell counts. The method was immunoSEQ multiplex PCR; TCRdb's version includes in-frame clones alone and lacks a portion of them. The DNA was the basis for D and trimming; V, J and clone size are from that table. Among fewer than 500,000 clones listed, approximately 92% were seen once. The CDR3 consists of 14 residues. Germline V gene sequence: CDR1 SGDLS, CDR2 YYNGEE. V lost 2 bases and J 8 bases, leaving 14 bases between the germline ends. The receptor was isolated from a man aged 25-40 years who had recovered from COVID-19. The J gene is TRBJ2-1, the V gene TRBV9; D is perhaps TRBD2 (6 bases). Sequencing was performed on PBMCs or T cells enriched from blood (not recorded which). In DNA form, the CDR3 reads TGTGCCAGCAGCGTCATCGGGAGTCCCCATGAGCAGTTCTTC. Translation gives CASSVIGSPHEQFF.